This T cell receptor (beta chain) was sequenced during a study of CD8+CD57+ T cells in acquired aplastic anemia. Germline V gene sequence: CDR1 SGHVS, CDR2 FQNEAQ. Unmatched junction bases numbered 6, after V lost 6 bases and J lost 7 bases. The CDR3 totals 14 residues. According to the study, genomic DNA was the template for TCR beta VDJ and CDR3 profiling. TCRdb recomputed calls from the reads with MiXCR, one row per CDR3 protein. Among about 190,000 distinct CDR3 sequences, approximately 50% were seen once, and the ten largest hold approximately 15%. This receptor was obtained from a human donor in good health, serving as a control. The rearrangement links TRBV7-8 to TRBJ1-6; TRBD1 matches 7 bases. The sample comprised sorted CD4+, CD8+, or CD8+CD57+ T cells (not recorded which) from PBMCs. The CDR3 coding sequence is TGTGCCAGCAGTATCCGGGACAGCAATTCACCCCTCCACTTT. It is translated as CASSIRDSNSPLHF.